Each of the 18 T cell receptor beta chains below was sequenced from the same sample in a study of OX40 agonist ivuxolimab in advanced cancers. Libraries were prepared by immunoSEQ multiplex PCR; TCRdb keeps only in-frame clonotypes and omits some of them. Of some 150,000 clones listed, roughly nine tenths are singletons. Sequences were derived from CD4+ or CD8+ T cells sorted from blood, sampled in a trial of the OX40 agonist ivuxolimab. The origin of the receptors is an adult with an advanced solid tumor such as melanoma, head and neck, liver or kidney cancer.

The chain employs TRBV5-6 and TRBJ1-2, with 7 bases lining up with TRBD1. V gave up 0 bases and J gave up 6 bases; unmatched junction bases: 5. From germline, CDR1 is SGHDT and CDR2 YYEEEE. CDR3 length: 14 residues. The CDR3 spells CASSLVPGGHGYTF. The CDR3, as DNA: TGTGCCAGCAGCTTGGTCCCAGGGGGTCATGGCTACACCTTC.

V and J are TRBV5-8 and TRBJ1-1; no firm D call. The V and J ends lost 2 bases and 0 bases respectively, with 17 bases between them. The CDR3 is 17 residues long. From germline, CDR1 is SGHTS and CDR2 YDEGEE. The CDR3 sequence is CASSLGRSVLMNTEAFF. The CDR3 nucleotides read TGTGCCAGCAGCTTAGGCAGATCCGTACTAATGAACACTGAAGCTTTCTTT.

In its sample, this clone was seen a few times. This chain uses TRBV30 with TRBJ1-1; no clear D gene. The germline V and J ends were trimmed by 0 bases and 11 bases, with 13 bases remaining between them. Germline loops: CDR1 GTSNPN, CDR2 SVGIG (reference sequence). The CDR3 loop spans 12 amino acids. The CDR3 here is CAWSVRAGVAFF. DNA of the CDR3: TGTGCCTGGAGTGTACGGGCAGGTGTCGCTTTCTTT.

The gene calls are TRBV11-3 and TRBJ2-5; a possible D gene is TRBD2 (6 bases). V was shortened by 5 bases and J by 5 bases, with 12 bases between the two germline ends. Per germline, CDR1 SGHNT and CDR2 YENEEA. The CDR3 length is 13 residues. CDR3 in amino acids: CASSVGLAETQYF. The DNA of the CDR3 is TGTGCCAGCAGCGTAGGCCTAGCGGAGACCCAGTACTTC. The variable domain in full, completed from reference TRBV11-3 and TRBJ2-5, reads EAGVVQSPRYKIIEKKQPVAFWCNPISGHNTLYWYLQNLGQGPELLIRYENEEAVDDSQLPKDRFSAERLKGVDSTLKIQPAELGDSAVYLCASSVGLAETQYFGPGTRLLVL.

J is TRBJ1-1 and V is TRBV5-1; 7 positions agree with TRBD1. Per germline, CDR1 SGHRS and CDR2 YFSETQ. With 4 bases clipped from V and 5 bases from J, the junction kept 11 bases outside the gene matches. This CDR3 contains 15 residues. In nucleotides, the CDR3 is TGCGCCAGCAGCCCTGAAGGGGGCTCGGGGACTGAAGCTTTCTTT. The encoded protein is CASSPEGGSGTEAFF. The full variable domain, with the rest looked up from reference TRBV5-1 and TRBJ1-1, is KAGVTQTPRYLIKTRGQQVTLSCSPISGHRSVSWYQQTPGQGLQFLFEYFSETQRNKGNFPGRFSGRQFSNSRSEMNVSTLELGDSALYLCASSPEGGSGTEAFFGQGTRLTVV.

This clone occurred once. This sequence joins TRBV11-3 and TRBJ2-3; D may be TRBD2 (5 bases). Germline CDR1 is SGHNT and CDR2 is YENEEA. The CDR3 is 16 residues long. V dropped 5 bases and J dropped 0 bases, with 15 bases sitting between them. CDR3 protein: CASSPRIGVSTDTQYF. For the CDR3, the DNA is TGTGCCAGCAGCCCCCGCATCGGGGTTAGCACAGATACGCAGTATTTT.

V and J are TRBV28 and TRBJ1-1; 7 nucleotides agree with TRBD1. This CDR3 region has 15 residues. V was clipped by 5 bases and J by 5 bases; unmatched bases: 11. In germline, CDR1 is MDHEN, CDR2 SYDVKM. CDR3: CASSLLDRDGTEAFF. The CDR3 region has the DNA TGTGCCAGCAGTCTTCTCGACAGGGATGGGACTGAAGCTTTCTTT.

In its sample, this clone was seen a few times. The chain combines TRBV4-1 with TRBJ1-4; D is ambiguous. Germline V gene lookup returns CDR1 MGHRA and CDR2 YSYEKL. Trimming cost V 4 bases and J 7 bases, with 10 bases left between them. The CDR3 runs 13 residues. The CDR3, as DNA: TGCGCCAGCAGCCGAGGCGAGGCTGAAAAACTGTTTTTT. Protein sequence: CASSRGEAEKLFF.

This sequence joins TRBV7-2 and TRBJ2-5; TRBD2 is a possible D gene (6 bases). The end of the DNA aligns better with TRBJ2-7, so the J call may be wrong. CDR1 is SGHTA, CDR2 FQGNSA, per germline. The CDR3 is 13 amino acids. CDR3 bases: TGTGCCAGCAGCCCCAGTAGCGGCTACGAGCAGTACTTC. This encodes CASSPSSGYEQYF.

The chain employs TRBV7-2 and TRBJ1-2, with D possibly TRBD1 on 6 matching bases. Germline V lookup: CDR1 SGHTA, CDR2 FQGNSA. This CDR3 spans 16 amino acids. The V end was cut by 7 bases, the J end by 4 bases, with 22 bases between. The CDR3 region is CASTPSLQGGVYGYTF. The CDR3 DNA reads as TGTGCCAGCACCCCTAGCCTACAGGGTGGAGTCTATGGCTACACCTTC.

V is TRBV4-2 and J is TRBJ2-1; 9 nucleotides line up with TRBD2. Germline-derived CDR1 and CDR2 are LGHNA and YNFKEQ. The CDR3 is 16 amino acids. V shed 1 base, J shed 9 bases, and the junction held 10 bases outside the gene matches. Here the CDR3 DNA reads TGTGCCAGCAGCCAAGGTCAGACTAGCGGAAGGGGTGAGCAGTTCTTC. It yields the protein CASSQGQTSGRGEQFF.

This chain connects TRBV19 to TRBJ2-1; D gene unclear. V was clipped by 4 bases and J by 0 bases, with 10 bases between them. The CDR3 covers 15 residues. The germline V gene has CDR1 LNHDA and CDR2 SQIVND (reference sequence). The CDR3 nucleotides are TGTGCCAGTAGTAACGATCGCGCCTCCTACAATGAGCAGTTCTTC. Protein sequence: CASSNDRASYNEQFF.

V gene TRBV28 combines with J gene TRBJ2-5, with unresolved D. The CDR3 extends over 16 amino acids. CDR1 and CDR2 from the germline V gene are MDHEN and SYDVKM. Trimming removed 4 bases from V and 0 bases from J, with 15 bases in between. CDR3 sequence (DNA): TGTGCCAGCAGTTCCCTTCTTATTGGGGACCAAGAGACCCAGTACTTC. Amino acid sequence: CASSSLLIGDQETQYF.

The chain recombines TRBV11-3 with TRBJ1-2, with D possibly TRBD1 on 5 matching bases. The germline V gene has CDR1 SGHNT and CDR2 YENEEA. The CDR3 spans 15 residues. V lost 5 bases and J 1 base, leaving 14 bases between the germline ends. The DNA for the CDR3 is TGTGCCAGCAGCCTAAGGGACGGCCTTAACTATGGCTACACCTTC. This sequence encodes CASSLRDGLNYGYTF.

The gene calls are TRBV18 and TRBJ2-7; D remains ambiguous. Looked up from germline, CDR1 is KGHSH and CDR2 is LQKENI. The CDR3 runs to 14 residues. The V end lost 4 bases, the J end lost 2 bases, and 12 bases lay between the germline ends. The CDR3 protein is CASSRKELTYEQYF. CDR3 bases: TGTGCCAGCTCACGAAAGGAGCTAACCTACGAGCAGTACTTC.

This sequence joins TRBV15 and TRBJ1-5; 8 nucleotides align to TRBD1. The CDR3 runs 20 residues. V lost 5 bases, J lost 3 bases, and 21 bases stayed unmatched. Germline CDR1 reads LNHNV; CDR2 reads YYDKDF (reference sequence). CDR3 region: CATSPREDRDSTRPNQPQHF. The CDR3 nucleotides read TGTGCCACCAGCCCTAGGGAGGACAGGGATTCAACTAGGCCCAATCAGCCCCAGCATTTT.

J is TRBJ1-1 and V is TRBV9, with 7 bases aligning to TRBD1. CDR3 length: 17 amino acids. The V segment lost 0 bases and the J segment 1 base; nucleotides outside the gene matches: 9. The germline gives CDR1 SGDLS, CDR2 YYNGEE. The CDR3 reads CASSVGEGDSTNTEAFF. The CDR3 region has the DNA TGTGCCAGCAGCGTAGGGGAAGGGGACAGCACGAACACTGAAGCTTTCTTT.

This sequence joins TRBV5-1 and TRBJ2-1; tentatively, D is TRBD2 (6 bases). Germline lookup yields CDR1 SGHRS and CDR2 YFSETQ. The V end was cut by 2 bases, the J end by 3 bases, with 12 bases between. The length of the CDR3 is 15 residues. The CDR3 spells CASSFNEGGYNEQFF. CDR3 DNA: TGCGCCAGCAGCTTCAATGAGGGAGGCTACAATGAGCAGTTCTTC.